This TCR beta chain was captured in a study of T-cell reconstitution after alpha-beta-depleted transplantation in children. Whole-study findings and limits: By about two months after transplant, alpha-beta T cells reportedly arose from several hundred graft clones that had expanded. There were some patients whose high TCRbeta diversity at day 60 came from surviving recipient T cells and thymic progenitors.

About this clonotype itself: Its antigen is not known.

It was with unique molecular identifiers that the TCRbeta library was prepared. A single record per CDR3 protein comes from TCRdb applying MiXCR to the PCR reads. The top ten hold about 10% of the sample, which has some 290,000 distinct CDR3 sequences, around 20% seen once. V lost 1 base and J lost 6, with 16 bases in between. Germline CDR1 reads SGHRS; CDR2 reads YFSETQ. This CDR3 region has 16 residues. This chain uses TRBV5-1 with TRBJ2-2; maybe TRBD2 (5 bases). The starting material was PBMCs, mostly from graft donor cells, obtained 180 days after TCRalphabeta/CD19-depleted stem cell transplant. This receptor was identified in a male patient under 18 who had a stem cell transplant for acute lymphoblastic leukemia, so the T cells may come from the graft donor. CDR3 coding DNA: TGCGCCAGCAGCTTGTACGTAGAGGTGCGGGCCGGGGAGCTGTTTTTT. It specifies CASSLYVEVRAGELFF.